These 32 T cell receptor beta chains were all obtained from the same sample, sequenced in a study of T cells in women clearing cervical HPV infection. Produced via immunoSEQ multiplex PCR; TCRdb's table is partial and in-frame only. Here the sample table reports 40,000 to 55,000 clones. Sequenced sample: blood buffy coat. The receptor set was obtained from a woman between 18 and 75 years old with a cervical HPV16 infection that either progressed to CIN3+ or cleared (not recorded which).

For this clone: Read coverage stops 3 residues before the CDR3 terminus; the germline J gene supplies the remainder. The chain is built from TRBV30 and TRBJ2-7, with 7 bases identical to TRBD1. CDR1 is GTSNPN and CDR2 is SVGIG in the germline V gene (reference sequence). The CDR3 runs 15 residues. V shed 3 bases, J shed 0 bases, and the junction held 8 bases outside the gene matches. CDR3 DNA, as far as it was read: TGTGCCTGGAGCCTGGGACAGCTGATCTCCTACGAG. Translated, it gives CAWSLGQLISYE. The entire CDR3 protein reads CAWSLGQLISYEQYF.

In regard to this clone: The read ends 3 residues shy of where the CDR3 ends; the end is completed using the germline J gene. The J gene is TRBJ1-4, the V gene TRBV2; TRBD1 aligns across 7 bases. J gave up 3 bases and V 1 base, and 2 bases lay outside the gene matches. This CDR3 comprises 15 residues. Germline CDR1 SNHLY, CDR2 FYNNEI. The covered CDR3 bases are TGTGCCAGCAGTGAAGTGGGACAGCCTAATGAAAAA. Protein product: CASSEVGQPNEK. The full CDR3 sequence reads CASSEVGQPNEKLFF. Filled out from reference TRBV2 and TRBJ1-4, the complete variable domain reads EPEVTQTPSHQVTQMGQEVILRCVPISNHLYFYWYRQILGQKVEFLVSFYNNEISEKSEIFDDQFSVERPDGSNFTLKIRSTKLEDSAMYFCASSEVGQPNEKLFFGSGTQLSVL.

To note about this clone: The read finishes 3 residues shy of the CDR3 end, and the germline J gene is used to complete it. V usage is TRBV7-2 and J usage is TRBJ1-5, with D possibly being TRBD1 (5 bases). Per the germline V gene, CDR1 is SGHTA and CDR2 is FQGNSA. Deletions cut 4 bases from V and 2 bases from J, with 12 bases between. CDR3 length: 15 residues. The DNA read from the CDR3 is TGTGCCAGCAGCTCCCAGGGTTTGGGCAATCAGCCC. This gives the protein CASSSQGLGNQP. The whole CDR3 reads CASSSQGLGNQPQHF. Looking up the rest from reference TRBV7-2 and TRBJ1-5 gives the full variable domain: GAGVSQSPSNKVTEKGKDVELRCDPISGHTALYWYRQSLGQGLEFLIYFQGNSAPDKSGLPSDRFSAERTGGSVSTLTIQRTQQEDSAVYLCASSSQGLGNQPQHFGDGTRLSIL.

As regards this clone: The read stops 3 residues short of the end of the CDR3; the missing end is completed from the germline J gene. The chain combines TRBV5-1 with TRBJ2-3; a possible D gene is TRBD1 (6 bases). This CDR3 region has 15 residues. Trimming shortened V by 2 bases and J by 2 bases, and 12 bases separated the two germline ends. The germline CDR1 and CDR2 sequences are SGHRS and YFSETQ. Partial CDR3 DNA: TGCGCCAGCAGCTTTACAGGGAGTACCACAGATACG. It specifies CASSFTGSTTDT. The entire CDR3 protein reads CASSFTGSTTDTQYF.

Worth noting for this clone: Read sequence stops 3 residues before the CDR3 end, and the germline J gene provides the missing end. The rearrangement uses TRBV11-2 and TRBJ2-3, with unresolved D. The germline V gene encodes CDR1 SGHAT and CDR2 FQNNGV. The CDR3 has 13 residues. The V and J ends lost 3 bases and 3 bases respectively, with 7 bases between them. The CDR3: CASSFPRTDTQYF. CDR3 DNA (partial): TGTGCCAGCAGCTTCCCACGGACAGATACG.

In the case of this clone: The read halts 3 residues ahead of the CDR3 end, with the missing end drawn from the germline J gene. The chain uses TRBV7-6 and TRBJ1-2; D remains unclear. CDR1 SGHVS and CDR2 FNYEAQ come from the germline V gene. The CDR3 has 15 amino acids. The CDR3 loop is CASSLASSSSYDYTF. The sequenced CDR3 bases are TGTGCCAGCAGCTTAGCGTCTAGTAGTTCCTACGAC.

CDR3 bases read: TGCAGCGTTGTATCTAGCGGGGGTGAG. Translation: CSVVSSGGE. The full CDR3 reads CSVVSSGGEQFF. The V gene is TRBV29-1, the J gene TRBJ2-1, with 10 bases identical to TRBD2. The observed sequence ends 3 residues before the CDR3 terminus, with the missing tail filled in from the germline J gene. The V gene end was trimmed by 4 bases and the J gene end by 9 bases; junction bases not matched to a gene: 3. The CDR3 is 12 residues long. CDR1 is SQVTM, CDR2 ANQGSEA, per germline.

Turning to this clone: The read falls 3 residues short of the CDR3 end, and the missing part is taken from the germline J gene. The V and J genes are TRBV19 and TRBJ2-3; the match to TRBD1 covers 9 bases. The germline CDR1 and CDR2 sequences are LNHDA and SQIVND (reference sequence). This CDR3 region has 14 residues. Losses at the gene ends were 11 bases for V and 4 bases for J; bases not matched to a gene: 10. Incomplete CDR3 DNA: TGTGCCGGAATGGACAGGGGTCTCGCAGATACG. Translation gives CAGMDRGLADT. The full CDR3 protein is CAGMDRGLADTQYF.

Note on this clone: The read finishes 3 residues shy of the CDR3 end, and the germline J gene is used to complete it. The chain recombines TRBV28 with TRBJ2-1, with TRBD1 matching 7 bases. The V gene's germline CDR1 is MDHEN and CDR2 SYDVKM. This CDR3 region has 12 residues. J lost 7 bases, V lost 5 bases, and 2 bases had no gene match. The covered CDR3 bases are TGTGCCAGCAGTAAACAGGGGAATGAG. Translated, it gives CASSKQGNE. The complete CDR3 sequence is CASSKQGNEQFF.

The sequenced CDR3 bases are TGTGCCATCAGTGAGTCACGGACTAGCGGGATATACACAGATACG. As protein: CAISESRTSGIYTDT. The complete CDR3 reads CAISESRTSGIYTDTQYF. V and J are TRBV10-3 and TRBJ2-3; 12 bases are a match to TRBD2. The sequence runs out 3 residues before the end of the CDR3; the remainder is reconstructed from the germline J gene. Germline CDR1 reads ENHRY; CDR2 reads SYGVKD. This CDR3 contains 18 residues. The V segment lost 0 bases and the J segment 2 bases; nucleotides outside the gene matches: 6.

About this clone itself: The CDR3 end is not reached by the read, which stops 3 residues before it; the germline J gene fills it in. This chain uses TRBV5-6 with TRBJ2-7, with a possible D match to TRBD1 (5 bases). CDR3 size: 15 residues. Trimming shortened V by 1 base and J by 3 bases, and 14 bases separated the two germline ends. Germline V gives CDR1 SGHDT, CDR2 YYEEEE. The CDR3 region is CASSLFGHLLYEQYF. Incomplete CDR3 DNA: TGTGCCAGCAGCTTGTTCGGACACCTCCTCTACGAG.

Regarding this clone: The read gets to within 3 residues of the CDR3 end, and the germline J gene fills in the rest. V and J are TRBV10-3 and TRBJ1-2; D remains unclear. Looked up from germline, CDR1 is ENHRY and CDR2 is SYGVKD. V was pared by 6 bases and J by 2 bases, with 13 bases between. The CDR3 has 14 amino acids. The CDR3 region is CAIRNRGGNYGYTF. CDR3 DNA (partial): TGTGCCATCAGGAATCGGGGAGGGAACTATGGC.

Comments on this clone: The sequence runs out 3 residues before the end of the CDR3; the remainder is reconstructed from the germline J gene. This rearrangement joins TRBV5-1 to TRBJ2-6; D may be TRBD1 (5 bases). V was shortened by 7 bases and J by 2 bases, with 16 bases between the two germline ends. The CDR3 runs to 16 residues. Germline V CDR1 and CDR2: SGHRS, YFSETQ. Incomplete CDR3 DNA: TGCGCCAGCGGCCCCTACCAGGGAACTGGGGCCAACGTC. Protein product: CASGPYQGTGANV. In full, the CDR3 is CASGPYQGTGANVLTF.

As concerns this clone: The missing CDR3 end, 3 residues past where the read stops, is filled in from the germline J gene. The chain joins TRBV5-1 to TRBJ2-5; TRBD1 agrees at 7 bases. The ends lost 5 bases at V and 4 bases at J; junction bases unmatched: 5. Germline V CDR1 and CDR2: SGHRS, YFSETQ. This CDR3 has 13 amino acids. This CDR3 is CASSIDRAETQYF. The covered CDR3 bases are TGCGCCAGCAGTATAGACAGGGCAGAGACC.

Comment on this clone: The read ends 3 residues before the CDR3 terminus; that terminus is restored from the germline J gene. The rearrangement links TRBV7-9 to TRBJ2-2; D possibly matches TRBD1 or TRBD2 (5 bases each). V was trimmed by 11 bases and J by 7 bases, leaving 20 bases between them. Germline CDR1 SEHNR, CDR2 FQNEAQ (reference sequence). The CDR3 spans 14 residues. CDR3: CASKRGAPGGELFF. The covered CDR3 bases are TGTGCCTCCAAGAGAGGGGCGCCTGGCGGGGAG. The full variable domain, with the rest looked up from reference TRBV7-9 and TRBJ2-2, is DTGVSQNPRHKITKRGQNVTFRCDPISEHNRLYWYRQTLGQGPEFLTYFQNEAQLEKSRLLSDRFSAERPKGSFSTLEIQRTEQGDSAMYLCASKRGAPGGELFFGEGSRLTVL.

The sequenced CDR3 bases are TGCGCCAGCAGGCGGACTAGCGAAGAGACC. Translation gives CASRRTSEET. The whole CDR3 region reads CASRRTSEETQYF. The rearrangement uses TRBV5-1 and TRBJ2-5; 9 positions agree with TRBD2. The read falls 3 residues short of the CDR3 end, and the missing part is taken from the germline J gene. This CDR3 region has 13 residues. Germline lookup yields CDR1 SGHRS and CDR2 YFSETQ. V gave up 5 bases and J gave up 3 bases; unmatched junction bases: 2.

Regarding this clone: Coverage ceases 3 residues before the CDR3 finishes, and the germline J gene fills in the end. This chain uses TRBV20-1 with TRBJ2-3, with 10 bases lining up with TRBD2. The CDR3 is made up of 14 amino acids. Per germline, CDR1 DFQATT and CDR2 SNEGSKA (reference sequence). V shed 3 bases and J 3 bases; nucleotides not matched to a gene: 3. The covered CDR3 bases are TGCAGTGCTAGCTGGACTAGCGGAACAGATACG. Its protein is CSASWTSGTDT. The whole CDR3 protein is CSASWTSGTDTQYF.

Turning to this clone: Read data end 3 residues before the CDR3 end; the end is taken from the germline J gene. V is TRBV20-1 and J is TRBJ1-6, with 8 nucleotides matching TRBD1. The CDR3 runs to 15 residues. J lost 7 bases, V lost 2 bases, and 7 bases had no gene match. The germline gives CDR1 DFQATT, CDR2 SNEGSKA (reference sequence). The DNA read from the CDR3 is TGCAGTGCTAGAATGACAGGGGACGGCAATTCACCC. Protein sequence: CSARMTGDGNSP. The complete CDR3 protein is CSARMTGDGNSPLHF.

This CDR3 is CASSLTPGSNEQFF. The part of the CDR3 DNA that was read is TGTGCCAGCAGTTTAACCCCGGGGTCAAATGAG. V is TRBV12-3 or TRBV12-4 and J is TRBJ2-1, with D perhaps matching TRBD2 (5 bases). The read gets to within 3 residues of the CDR3 end, and the germline J gene fills in the rest. The germline V and J ends were trimmed by 2 bases and 7 bases, with 12 bases remaining between them. CDR3 size: 14 residues.

To note about this clone: The CDR3 is cut off 3 residues early in the read; its end comes from the germline J gene. The V gene is TRBV7-3, the J gene TRBJ2-7, with 9 bases aligning to TRBD1. The V gene end was trimmed by 5 bases and the J gene end by 3 bases; junction bases not matched to a gene: 5. CDR3 length: 14 amino acids. From germline, CDR1 is SGHTA and CDR2 FQGTGA. CDR3 region: CASSPTGGHYEQYF. The covered CDR3 bases are TGTGCCAGCAGCCCGACAGGGGGACACTACGAG.

According to its frequency, this clone is medium-sized (0.01 to 0.1%). The read stops 3 residues short of the end of the CDR3; the missing end is completed from the germline J gene. The gene calls are TRBV18 and TRBJ2-3, with D possibly TRBD2 on 5 matching bases. Trimming removed 3 bases from V and 6 bases from J, with 16 bases in between. Germline assignment: CDR1 KGHSH and CDR2 LQKENI. The CDR3 loop spans 15 amino acids. The sequenced CDR3 bases are TGTGCCAGCTCACCCTGGGAGCGGAGCGAGGATACG. Residues: CASSPWERSEDT. Given in full, the CDR3 is CASSPWERSEDTQYF.

A note on this clone: The read ends 3 residues early relative to the CDR3; the germline J gene fills the gap. The chain is built from TRBV6-2 or TRBV6-3 and TRBJ1-4; a possible D gene is TRBD1 (6 bases). The CDR3 covers 13 residues. Germline values: CDR1 MNHEY, CDR2 SVGEGT. The CDR3 DNA, read in part, is TGTGCCAGCAGTTTCCGACAGGCCCAACCA. Its protein is CASSFRQAQP. The CDR3 in its entirety is CASSFRQAQPLFF.

On this clone: The read gets to within 3 residues of the CDR3 end, and the germline J gene fills in the rest. V and J are TRBV7-2 and TRBJ2-4; D not resolved. The V gene's germline CDR1 is SGHTA and CDR2 FQGNSA. This CDR3 has 15 residues. The CDR3 bases that were read are TGTGCCAGCAGCTTAGCTCCCGCAGCTAACTATGGT. Translated: CASSLAPAANYG. The whole CDR3 reads CASSLAPAANYGQYF.

A note on this clone: The CDR3 extends 3 residues past the end of the read, so its final part is completed from the germline J gene. The rearrangement uses TRBV6-2 or TRBV6-3 and TRBJ2-5; weak D call: TRBD2 (6 bases). CDR1 MNHEY and CDR2 SVGEGT come from the germline V gene. Trimming cost V 6 bases and J 2 bases, with 13 bases left between them. This CDR3 has 14 residues. CDR3 protein: CASSQLAVQETQYF. CDR3 DNA, as far as it was read: TGTGCCAGCAGCCAACTAGCTGTTCAAGAGACC.

A note on this clone: The read stops 3 residues short of the end of the CDR3; the missing end is completed from the germline J gene. The chain carries TRBV19 and TRBJ1-4; D might be TRBD1 (6 bases). Germline V gene lookup returns CDR1 LNHDA and CDR2 SQIVND (reference sequence). The CDR3 covers 17 residues. CDR3 DNA, as far as it was read: TGTGCCAGTAGCATTCTGGACAGCCCTCCTGGGGCCAACGTA. This gives the protein CASSILDSPPGANV. The CDR3 in its entirety is CASSILDSPPGANVLFF.

A note on this clone: The missing CDR3 end, 3 residues past where the read stops, is filled in from the germline J gene. This chain links TRBV5-4 with TRBJ1-3, with 11 bases aligning to TRBD1. This CDR3 has 14 residues. With 4 bases clipped from V and 6 bases from J, the junction kept 3 bases outside the gene matches. CDR1 is SGHNT and CDR2 is YYREEE in the germline V gene (reference sequence). The CDR3 sequence: CASSKDRGQNTIYF. The sequenced part of the CDR3 DNA is TGTGCCAGCAGCAAGGACAGGGGGCAAAACACC.

In regard to this clone: The read terminates 3 residues ahead of where the CDR3 ends, so the germline J gene completes it. The rearrangement links TRBV28 to TRBJ2-3; no clear D gene. The germline V gene has CDR1 MDHEN and CDR2 SYDVKM. V lost 1 base and J lost 3, with 11 bases in between. The CDR3 runs to 15 residues. The CDR3 DNA, read in part, is TGTGCCAGCAGTTTATCTAGAATAAGGACAGATACG. This encodes CASSLSRIRTDT. The entire CDR3 is CASSLSRIRTDTQYF.

With regard to this clone: The read terminates 3 residues before the CDR3 end, so the remaining end is supplied by the germline J gene. The chain combines TRBV20-1 with TRBJ2-6; no clear D. The CDR3 contains 13 residues. Germline CDR1 reads DFQATT; CDR2 reads SNEGSKA (reference sequence). V dropped 6 bases and J dropped 1 base, with 7 bases sitting between them. The sequenced CDR3 bases are TGCAGTGCAGCTCATTCTGGGGCCAACGTC. Amino acid sequence: CSAAHSGANV. The CDR3 in full is CSAAHSGANVLTF.

In regard to this clone: Sequencing ends 3 residues short of the CDR3 end; the germline J gene provides the rest. The rearrangement links TRBV19 to TRBJ2-5; TRBD2 matches at 10 bases. J gave up 1 base and V 5 bases, and 4 bases lay outside the gene matches. Germline V lookup: CDR1 LNHDA, CDR2 SQIVND (reference sequence). The CDR3 consists of 15 residues. CDR3 region: CASSGGLAAQETQYF. The covered CDR3 bases are TGTGCCAGTAGTGGAGGACTAGCGGCCCAAGAGACC.

As to this clone: The read comes to an end 3 residues before the CDR3 does, leaving the germline J gene to fill in the end. The V gene is TRBV20-1, the J gene TRBJ2-7, with TRBD1 matching over 8 bases. This CDR3 contains 15 residues. The trim removed 3 bases at V and 6 bases at J, leaving 13 bases unmatched. Germline CDR1 reads DFQATT; CDR2 reads SNEGSKA (reference sequence). CDR3 amino acids: CSASPLTGDGSEQYF. The sequenced part of the CDR3 DNA is TGCAGTGCTAGTCCCTTGACAGGGGACGGGAGCGAG.

Points on this clone: The missing CDR3 end, 3 residues past where the read stops, is filled in from the germline J gene. The chain joins TRBV18 to TRBJ2-3; TRBD2 agrees at 8 bases. V lost 3 bases, J lost 3 bases, and 14 bases stayed unmatched. The CDR3 is 18 residues long. Germline V lookup: CDR1 KGHSH, CDR2 LQKENI. The sequenced part of the CDR3 DNA is TGTGCCAGCTCACCGTACCCTCTAGCGGGTAAACCAACAGATACG. Amino acids: CASSPYPLAGKPTDT. The CDR3 reads in full as CASSPYPLAGKPTDTQYF.

The sequenced CDR3 bases are TGTGCCAGCAGCTTCCAACCTACAGGGGGAAATGAG. Its translation: CASSFQPTGGNE. The CDR3 reads in full as CASSFQPTGGNEQFF. This chain joins TRBV7-6 and TRBJ2-1, with 8 bases fitting TRBD1. With the read ending 3 residues before the CDR3 end, the germline J gene is used to fill in that end. The V gene's germline CDR1 is SGHVS and CDR2 FNYEAQ. V was clipped by 3 bases and J by 7 bases; unmatched bases: 8. The CDR3 is made up of 15 amino acids.